A selection of T cell receptor beta chains follows, all from one sample in a study of blood T cell repertoires in COVID-19. Repertoires were generated with immunoSEQ multiplex PCR, while TCRdb's copy carries only in-frame clones and drops some. There are about 190,000 clones in the sample; approximately 86% occur only once, and about 10% lies in the top ten. The material sequenced was peripheral blood. These receptors were taken from a woman older than 75 with active or convalescent COVID-19. CDR3s include the opening cysteine and the closing phenylalanine or tryptophan. D genes are given only for firm matches. Some rows have no size entry. The others give once, few or many, or a class for an expanded clone.

D	J	V	size	CDR3	DNA
TRBD1	TRBJ2-1	TRBV12-3/TRBV12-4	NA	CASRWDRGNEQFF	TGTGCCAGCAGATGGGACAGGGGAAATGAGCAGTTCTTC
NA	TRBJ2-1	TRBV30	once	CAWRRDSYNEQFF	TGTGCCTGGAGGCGGGACAGCTACAATGAGCAGTTCTTC
TRBD2	TRBJ2-1	TRBV6-5	NA	CASRASGTSANEQFF	TGTGCCAGCAGAGCCTCCGGGACTAGCGCCAATGAGCAGTTCTTC
TRBD2	TRBJ2-3	TRBV3-1/TRBV3-2	few	CASSQDLGGSTDTQYF	TGTGCCAGCAGCCAAGATCTGGGGGGGAGCACAGATACGCAGTATTTT
TRBD2	TRBJ2-3	TRBV2	NA	CASPLARDTQYF	TGTGCCAGCCCACTAGCGAGGGATACGCAGTATTTT
NA	TRBJ1-2	TRBV3-1/TRBV3-2	NA	CASSRRGGEETGGYTF	TGTGCCAGCAGCCGTAGGGGAGGGGAGGAGACGGGTGGCTACACCTTC
TRBD1	TRBJ1-1	TRBV27	NA	CASSLSQGARTEAFF	TGTGCCAGCAGTTTATCCCAGGGGGCGCGGACTGAAGCTTTCTTT
TRBD1	TRBJ1-3	TRBV28	NA	CASSSGQDYSSGNTIYF	TGTGCCAGCAGTAGCGGACAGGACTATTCCTCTGGAAACACCATATATTTT
NA	TRBJ2-5	TRBV7-6	few	CASKNRASGETQYF	TGTGCCTCCAAGAACCGGGCCTCGGGGGAGACCCAGTACTTC
NA	TRBJ2-7	TRBV3-1/TRBV3-2	NA	CASSQVSGSYEQYF	TGTGCCAGCAGCCAAGTAAGCGGGTCCTACGAGCAGTACTTC
TRBD1	TRBJ1-1	TRBV27	once	CASSTKRTGGLTEAFF	TGTGCCAGCAGTACAAAAAGGACAGGGGGCTTGACTGAAGCTTTCTTT
NA	TRBJ2-2	TRBV7-8	NA	CASSLEPIKGYTGELFF	TGTGCCAGCAGCTTAGAACCAATAAAGGGGTACACCGGGGAGCTGTTTTTT
NA	TRBJ2-6	TRBV30	NA	CAWRRGRGANVLTF	TGTGCCTGGCGAAGGGGTAGGGGGGCCAACGTCCTGACTTTC
TRBD1	TRBJ1-1	TRBV19	few	CASRGQGRTEAFF	TGTGCCAGTAGGGGACAGGGGCGCACTGAAGCTTTCTTT
TRBD2	TRBJ2-7	TRBV5-1	NA	CASSWMERERGEQYF	TGCGCCAGCAGCTGGATGGAGCGGGAGAGGGGCGAGCAGTACTTC
NA	TRBJ1-2	TRBV29-1	NA	CSASWAYGYTF	TGCAGCGCCTCGTGGGCCTATGGCTACACCTTC
NA	TRBJ1-2	TRBV3-1/TRBV3-2	NA	CASSQDLYGYTF	TGTGCCAGCAGCCAAGATCTCTATGGCTACACCTTC
TRBD1	TRBJ1-2	TRBV4-1	NA	CASSQDLDRGQREGYTF	TGCGCCAGCAGCCAAGATCTCGACAGGGGGCAGAGAGAGGGCTACACCTTC
NA	TRBJ2-2	TRBV3-1/TRBV3-2	NA	CASSQGAGGELFF	TGTGCCAGCAGCCAAGGGGCTGGTGGGGAGCTGTTTTTT
NA	TRBJ1-1	TRBV7-9	NA	CASSNQQNTEAFF	TGTGCCAGCAGCAATCAACAGAACACTGAAGCTTTCTTT
NA	TRBJ2-3	TRBV7-2	NA	CASSPGPRRAQDTQYF	TGTGCCAGCAGCCCAGGGCCCCGGAGGGCCCAAGATACGCAGTATTTT
TRBD1	TRBJ1-1	TRBV6-6	NA	CASSPPDRGERNTEAFF	TGTGCCAGCAGTCCCCCCGACAGGGGAGAGCGGAACACTGAAGCTTTCTTT
NA	TRBJ2-5	TRBV5-1	NA	CASSLVGSGETQYF	TGCGCCAGCAGCTTGGTGGGCAGTGGAGAGACCCAGTACTTC
TRBD1	TRBJ2-7	TRBV10-3	NA	CAISESTGVLYEQYF	TGTGCCATCAGTGAGTCTACAGGGGTTCTTTACGAGCAGTACTTC
NA	TRBJ2-6	TRBV19	NA	CASSEPGANVLTF	TGTGCCAGTAGTGAGCCAGGAGCCAACGTCCTGACTTTC
NA	TRBJ2-3	TRBV5-4	NA	CASSLADTQYF	TGTGCCAGCAGCTTGGCGGATACGCAGTATTTT
NA	TRBJ2-5	TRBV5-6	NA	CASSWGQRETQYF	TGTGCCAGCAGCTGGGGCCAGAGGGAGACCCAGTACTTC
NA	TRBJ2-7	TRBV7-2	NA	CASSLQVISYEQYF	TGTGCCAGCAGCTTGCAGGTTATATCATACGAGCAGTACTTC
NA	TRBJ1-5	TRBV24-1	NA	CATSEGGTGKPQHF	TGTGCCACCAGTGAGGGCGGGACGGGGAAGCCCCAGCATTTT
TRBD2	TRBJ2-7	TRBV19	NA	CASSSHGRLAGASYEQYF	TGTGCCAGTAGTTCACACGGGAGACTAGCGGGTGCCTCCTACGAGCAGTACTTC
NA	TRBJ1-5	TRBV28	NA	CASSTTGFNQPQHF	TGTGCCAGCAGTACCACAGGGTTTAATCAGCCCCAGCATTTT